This TCR beta chain originates from a study of beta chain features in type 1 diabetes. Findings and limits, study-wide: For patients, the naive, central memory and Treg TCRB repertoires appeared more alike than for healthy donors. More deletions and fewer insertions at VDJ junctions were found in patients with type 1 diabetes. Shortening that was moderate but significant affected the TCRB CDR3s of Type 1 diabetes patients in all four CD4+ subsets.

As concerns this clone: What it binds is not known.

The CDR3 sequence is 15 residues long. V lost 5 bases and J lost 5; bases outside the gene matches: 9. Germline CDR1 is SEHNR and CDR2 is FQNEAQ (reference sequence). Reverse transcribing all isolated RNA meant expressed TCRB transcripts were sequenced. Repertoires were generated with immunoSEQ multiplex PCR, while TCRdb's copy carries only in-frame clones and drops some. Among a few hundred thousand clones listed, 13% to 15% were seen once. The clonotype originates from a man aged 25-45 years with type 1 diabetes. This chain links TRBV7-9 with TRBJ2-5; TRBD1 agrees at 9 bases. The sequencing input was naive CD4+ T cells from blood. In DNA, the CDR3 is TGTGCCAGCAGCGGCAACAGGGGGCGAAGGGAGACCCAGTACTTC. Translating it yields CASSGNRGRRETQYF.